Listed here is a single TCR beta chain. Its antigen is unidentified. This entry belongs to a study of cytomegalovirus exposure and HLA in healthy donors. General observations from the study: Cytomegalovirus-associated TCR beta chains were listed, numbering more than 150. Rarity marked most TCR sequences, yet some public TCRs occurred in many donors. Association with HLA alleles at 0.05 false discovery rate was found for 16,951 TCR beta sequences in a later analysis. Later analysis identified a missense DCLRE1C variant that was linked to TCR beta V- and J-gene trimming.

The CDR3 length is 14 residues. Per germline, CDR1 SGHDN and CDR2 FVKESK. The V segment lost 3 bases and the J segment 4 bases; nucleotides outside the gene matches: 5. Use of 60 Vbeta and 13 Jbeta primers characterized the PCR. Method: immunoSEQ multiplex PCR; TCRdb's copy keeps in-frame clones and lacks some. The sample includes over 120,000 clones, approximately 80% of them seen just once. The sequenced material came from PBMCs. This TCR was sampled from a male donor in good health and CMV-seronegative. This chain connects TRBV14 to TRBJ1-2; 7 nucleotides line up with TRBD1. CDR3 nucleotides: TGTGCCAGCAGCCAGGGGCAGGGGGGCTATGGCTACACCTTC. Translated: CASSQGQGGYGYTF.